This is a list of T cell receptor beta chains from one sample in a study of identical twins. Each CDR3 protein gets one entry after TCRdb re-called the 5' RACE reads with MiXCR. The profile covers some 690,000 distinct CDR3 sequences, with roughly 20% appearing a single time and 4% to 5.5% taken by the ten largest. This sample also belongs to another study, concerning T cells expressing NK-cell markers.

Sequences were obtained from PBMCs. Receptor source: a woman aged 18-30 years in good health. The CDR3 runs from the conserved cysteine through the conserved F or W. The order of the fields is D gene, V gene, J gene, clone size, CDR3 protein, CDR3 DNA. D genes are given only for firm matches. Only part of the rows carry a size: once, few, many, or a class if the clone is expanded.

-	TRBV20-1	TRBJ2-7	-	CSATPPQGISYEQYF	TGCAGTGCTACCCCTCCACAGGGAATCTCCTACGAGCAGTACTTC
-	TRBV5-1	TRBJ2-3	-	CATAPGSTDTQYF	TGCGCCACCGCGCCCGGGAGCACAGATACGCAGTATTTT
TRBD2	TRBV10-3	TRBJ2-1	-	CAITGGTSAHNEQFF	TGTGCCATCACTGGGGGGACTAGTGCTCACAATGAGCAGTTCTTC
TRBD1	TRBV7-9	TRBJ2-7	-	CASNLQGQSSYEQYF	TGTGCCAGCAACCTCCAGGGACAGAGCTCCTACGAGCAGTACTTC
-	TRBV7-2	TRBJ2-7	once	CASSLGMGRYEQYF	TGTGCCAGCAGCTTAGGAATGGGGCGGTACGAGCAGTACTTC
-	TRBV15	TRBJ1-2	few	CATSTGKSYTF	TGTGCCACCAGCACCGGTAAAAGCTACACCTTC
TRBD2	TRBV9	TRBJ2-3	-	CASSSWTSGTPPDTQYF	TGTGCCAGCAGCTCCTGGACTAGCGGAACCCCCCCAGATACGCAGTATTTT
-	TRBV12-3/TRBV12-4	TRBJ1-6	few	CASSLDGSSYNSPLHF	TGTGCCAGCAGCCTGGACGGGTCCTCCTATAATTCACCCCTCCACTTT
TRBD2	TRBV29-1	TRBJ2-1	-	CSVEDPGGVEYNEQFF	TGCAGCGTTGAAGATCCGGGGGGGGTAGAGTACAATGAGCAGTTCTTC
TRBD2	TRBV10-1	TRBJ2-5	-	CASSGVTGTRETQYF	TGCGCCAGCAGTGGGGTGACCGGGACTAGGGAGACCCAGTACTTC
-	TRBV11-2	TRBJ1-1	few	CASSEWGAVGNTEAFF	TGTGCCAGCAGCGAGTGGGGGGCGGTAGGGAACACTGAAGCTTTCTTT
-	TRBV20-1	TRBJ2-1	few	CSARRRGASYNEQFF	TGCAGTGCTAGACGTCGGGGGGCGTCCTACAATGAGCAGTTCTTC
TRBD2	TRBV7-9	TRBJ2-5	-	CASSLLAGTQETQYF	TGTGCCAGCAGCTTACTAGCGGGAACACAAGAGACCCAGTACTTC
-	TRBV20-1	TRBJ2-4	-	CSAFRGYGKNIQYF	TGCAGTGCTTTCCGGGGGTATGGCAAAAACATTCAGTACTTC
-	TRBV14	TRBJ2-3	few	CASSQPRLRDTDSTDTQYF	TGTGCCAGCAGCCAGCCAAGGTTACGGGACACCGACTCTACAGATACGCAGTATTTT
-	TRBV6-1	TRBJ1-1	few	CASTDPGGTEAFF	TGTGCCAGTACAGACCCTGGGGGCACTGAAGCTTTCTTT
-	TRBV6-5	TRBJ2-1	-	CASSSRVGSSYNEQFF	TGTGCCAGCAGTTCTCGCGTTGGGAGCTCCTACAATGAGCAGTTCTTC
-	TRBV5-1	TRBJ1-1	few	CASSARAQNTEAFF	TGCGCCAGCAGCGCCCGGGCCCAGAACACTGAAGCTTTCTTT
-	TRBV27	TRBJ2-7	-	CASSLRAGGADEQYF	TGTGCCAGCAGTTTACGGGCAGGGGGGGCGGACGAGCAGTACTTC
-	TRBV6-5	TRBJ2-1	-	CASSYQSSYNEQFF	TGTGCCAGCAGTTACCAGAGCTCCTACAATGAGCAGTTCTTC
TRBD1	TRBV6-2/TRBV6-3	TRBJ2-5	few	CASRIPGGLGETQYF	TGTGCCAGCAGGATTCCAGGGGGTTTAGGAGAGACCCAGTACTTC
-	TRBV7-3	TRBJ2-2	-	CASSFSRANTGELFF	TGTGCCAGCAGCTTCTCCCGGGCGAACACCGGGGAGCTGTTTTTT
-	TRBV20-1	TRBJ2-2	-	CSAREMTANTGELFF	TGCAGTGCTAGAGAGATGACGGCGAACACCGGGGAGCTGTTTTTT
TRBD2	TRBV5-1	TRBJ2-5	few	CASSATSGDLGQETQYF	TGCGCCAGCAGCGCGACTAGCGGGGACCTAGGGCAAGAGACCCAGTACTTC
TRBD2	TRBV20-1	TRBJ2-1	-	CSATGLAQYNEQFF	TGCAGTGCTACGGGACTAGCGCAGTACAATGAGCAGTTCTTC
TRBD2	TRBV12-3/TRBV12-4	TRBJ2-1	few	CASSPSAGVGNEQFF	TGTGCCAGCAGTCCCTCGGCGGGAGTGGGTAATGAGCAGTTCTTC
-	TRBV12-3/TRBV12-4	TRBJ1-2	many	CASSLLASGYTF	TGTGCCAGCAGTTTACTGGCGTCCGGCTACACCTTC
-	TRBV10-3	TRBJ2-5	-	CAISNRDLGGAQYF	TGTGCCATCAGTAACCGGGACCTAGGGGGGGCCCAGTACTTC
-	TRBV11-2	TRBJ1-2	few	CASSLDRAEAF	TGTGCCAGCAGCTTAGATCGTGCCGAAGCCTTC
-	TRBV10-3	TRBJ2-2	-	CAISESLALLDTGELFF	TGTGCCATCAGTGAGTCGCTGGCCTTACTGGACACCGGGGAGCTGTTTTTT
TRBD2	TRBV3-1	TRBJ2-2	-	CASSLDQRGPGELFF	TGTGCCAGCAGCCTCGACCAGCGGGGACCCGGGGAGCTGTTTTTT
TRBD2	TRBV7-8	TRBJ2-1	few	CASSLAGLAGYNEQFF	TGTGCCAGCAGCTTAGCTGGGCTAGCGGGATACAATGAGCAGTTCTTC
TRBD2	TRBV15	TRBJ2-3	few	CATSTSGGTDTQYF	TGTGCCACCAGCACTAGCGGGGGGACAGATACGCAGTATTTT
TRBD1	TRBV7-3	TRBJ2-3	few	CASSFTGGGGTDTQYF	TGTGCCAGCAGCTTTACAGGGGGCGGCGGAACAGATACGCAGTATTTT
-	TRBV12-3/TRBV12-4	TRBJ2-5	many	CASSLTGRVQGAQYF	TGTGCCAGCAGTCTTACAGGACGGGTACAAGGGGCCCAGTACTTC
-	TRBV10-2	TRBJ1-5	few	CASSAGHGQPQHF	TGCGCCAGCAGCGCGGGGCATGGTCAGCCCCAGCATTTT
-	TRBV19	TRBJ1-5	many	CASSIKGSGNQPQHF	TGTGCCAGTAGTATTAAAGGGTCGGGCAATCAGCCCCAGCATTTT
TRBD2	TRBV10-3	TRBJ2-7	-	CAISRGSYEQYF	TGTGCCATCAGTCGCGGGAGCTACGAGCAGTACTTC
-	TRBV12-2	TRBJ2-4	-	CASLSLGLADYLAKNIQYF	TGTGCAAGTCTCTCACTGGGACTAGCGGACTACTTAGCCAAAAACATTCAGTACTTC
-	TRBV10-3	TRBJ2-6	-	CAISRDSPSGANVLTF	TGTGCCATCTCTCGGGACTCGCCCTCTGGGGCCAACGTCCTGACTTTC
-	TRBV10-3	TRBJ2-3	-	CAIMAGYSTDTQYF	TGTGCCATCATGGCGGGCTATAGCACAGATACGCAGTATTTT
TRBD1	TRBV6-1	TRBJ1-6	few	CASRHQGADNSPLHF	TGTGCCAGTAGACACCAGGGGGCGGATAATTCACCCCTCCACTTT
-	TRBV28	TRBJ1-2	few	CASTLSTGANYGYTF	TGTGCCAGCACCCTTTCGACAGGAGCTAACTATGGCTACACCTTC
-	TRBV20-1	TRBJ2-5	few	CSARDRVRGGETQYF	TGCAGTGCTAGAGATAGGGTGAGGGGCGGTGAGACCCAGTACTTC
-	TRBV20-1	TRBJ2-7	few	CSARTSGPYEQYF	TGCAGTGCTAGAACCTCGGGCCCCTACGAGCAGTACTTC
-	TRBV12-3/TRBV12-4	TRBJ2-2	few	CASSFWYTGELFF	TGTGCCAGCAGTTTCTGGTACACCGGGGAGCTGTTTTTT
-	TRBV7-9	TRBJ2-7	few	CASSLLDRTPYEQYF	TGTGCCAGCAGCTTACTCGACAGGACCCCCTACGAGCAGTACTTC
-	TRBV7-2	TRBJ2-1	many	CASSLARAGAGEQFF	TGTGCCAGCAGCTTAGCGCGGGCAGGGGCGGGTGAGCAGTTCTTC
-	TRBV20-1	TRBJ1-2	-	CSARSRGQHGYTF	TGCAGTGCTAGAAGCAGGGGCCAACATGGCTACACCTTC
TRBD2	TRBV6-1	TRBJ2-3	few	CASSRVGGNTDTQYF	TGTGCCAGCTCGCGAGTCGGGGGGAACACAGATACGCAGTATTTT
-	TRBV24-1	TRBJ2-3	-	CATSEGYTQYF	TGTGCCACCAGTGAAGGGTATACGCAGTATTTT